This note documents a single T cell receptor (beta chain) sequence. Its antigen remains unknown. V lost 2 bases and J lost 4; bases outside the gene matches: 5. The length of the CDR3 is 14 residues. The germline V gene encodes CDR1 DFQATT and CDR2 SNEGSKA (reference sequence). The entry originates in a study of neurological immune-mediated disorders. Whole-study results and caveats: The most TCR clonal expansion was seen in HTLV-1-associated myelopathy, whereas the least was seen in multiple sclerosis, below the level in healthy controls. CDR3 amino acid sequences found in expanded clones were never shared across subjects, suggesting private repertoires in all groups.

By 5'RACE with 10-nucleotide random UMIs, the cDNA was made. Via MiXCR, TCRdb re-called the 5' RACE reads, giving one row per CDR3 protein. The sample gives 35,000 to 50,000 distinct CDR3 sequences, roughly 15% of which show up once; 3% to 4.5% is in the top ten. The sorted libraries involved the use of under 1.2 million CD4+ or CD8+ T cells. Sequenced input: CD4+ T cells from blood. The chain joins TRBV20-1 to TRBJ1-5, with 7 bases lining up with TRBD1. The sequence came from a woman aged 55-69 years with HTLV-1-associated myelopathy (HAM/TSP). CDR3 protein: CSARSGTVNQPQHF. The CDR3 coding sequence is TGCAGTGCTAGATCCGGGACAGTTAATCAGCCCCAGCATTTT.